The T cell receptor beta chain under discussion was sequenced for a study of T cells in Graves' hyperthyroidism and ophthalmopathy. Whole-study results and caveats: In blood, most of the thyroid clonotypes expanded above 0.001 were also present. Separation of ophthalmopathy from stable hyperthyroidism was achieved by a 13 V-J model.

The germline gives CDR1 SGDLS, CDR2 YYNGEE. Trimming stripped 2 bases from V and 5 bases from J, with 14 bases between. This CDR3 contains 15 residues. Ten or more counts support this clonotype. Its antigen is still unknown. Exclusions: uncontrolled infection, other autoimmune disease, pregnancy, lactation. Fresh peripheral blood, approximately 10 ml, yielded the PBMCs. Template material for amplifying TCR beta CDR3 regions consisted of RNA transcripts. A set of HTBI primers served as the primers for a first-round RT-PCR of the TCR CDR3. TCRdb redid the calling of the multiplex PCR reads with MiXCR, one entry per CDR3 protein. This sample has more than 650,000 distinct CDR3 sequences, with 14% found just once.

V and J are TRBV9 and TRBJ2-1, with D possibly being TRBD2 (6 bases). The source of this sequence is a woman aged 18-30 years with Graves' hyperthyroidism. The sample comprised blood. CDR3 nucleotide sequence: TGTGCCAGCAGCGTCTGGGCGGGACCCGACAATGAGCAGTTCTTC. This encodes CASSVWAGPDNEQFF.